These 16 T cell receptor beta chains originate from one sample sequenced in a study of T-cell memory formation after mild COVID-19. TCRdb re-called the 5' RACE reads with MiXCR, one entry per CDR3 protein. The data contain about half a million distinct CDR3 sequences, approximately 18% of them seen just once; the ten biggest clones take up more than 9%. Sequencing input: PBMCs or a T cell subset sorted from them (not recorded which). The receptors stem from an adult woman who had mild COVID-19 (a few samples of this study predate the infection). Cell type and time point are not known.

This clonotype was seen only a few times. V is TRBV6-5 and J is TRBJ2-4; 10 positions match TRBD1. The trim removed 4 bases at V and 12 bases at J, leaving 3 bases unmatched. This CDR3 contains 12 residues. Germline V gene data show CDR1 as MNHEY and CDR2 as SVGAGI. The CDR3 loop reads CASSSTGGSQYF. CDR3 in DNA: TGTGCCAGCAGTTCGACAGGGGGCTCTCAGTACTTC.

This clonotype was detected only a few times. The genes are TRBV6-1 and TRBJ2-7, with 11 bases lining up with TRBD2. The CDR3 runs 15 residues. V trimming: 7 bases; J trimming: 3 bases; junction bases outside the gene matches: 8. Germline-derived CDR1 and CDR2 are MNHNS and SASEGT. In DNA, the CDR3 is TGTGCCAGCACCCCCGGGACTAGCGGCATCTACGAGCAGTACTTC. It translates to CASTPGTSGIYEQYF.

This clonotype was counted between two and nine times. This rearrangement joins TRBV5-1 to TRBJ2-3; D remains unclear. Between the trimmed V and J ends, which lost 0 bases and 4 bases, there was a span of 9 bases. CDR3 length equals 14 residues. Germline V gene lookup returns CDR1 SGHRS and CDR2 YFSETQ. CDR3 nucleotide sequence: TGCGCCAGCAGCTTGGAGCAGTATCCAGATACGCAGTATTTT. This sequence encodes CASSLEQYPDTQYF.

This clonotype has only a few counts. V gene TRBV5-6 combines with J gene TRBJ2-1; unclear D gene. Germline V gene data show CDR1 as SGHDT and CDR2 as YYEEEE. Trimming stripped 5 bases from V and 3 bases from J, with 15 bases between. The CDR3 has 15 residues. The CDR3 spells CASRLPGQSYNEQFF. Written as DNA, the CDR3 is TGTGCCAGCAGACTCCCAGGCCAGAGCTACAATGAGCAGTTCTTC.

Turning to this clonotype: Its ends do not fully match the called genes, so a read error is possible. The chain links TRBV18 to TRBJ1-5; weak D call: TRBD1 (5 bases). CDR3 length equals 12 residues. Germline CDR1 is KGHSH and CDR2 is LQKENI. The CDR3 sequence: CASSPGGDLVAF. The CDR3 DNA follows: TGTGCCAGCTCACCAGGAGGGGACCTCGTAGCTTTT.

The chain combines TRBV6-5 with TRBJ2-2; tentatively, D is TRBD1 or TRBD2 (5 bases each). From germline, CDR1 is MNHEY and CDR2 SVGAGI. This CDR3 has 14 residues. Trimming took 5 bases from V and 9 from J, leaving 16 bases between them. The CDR3 here is CASSRDGDRRELFF. The CDR3, as DNA: TGTGCCAGCAGTAGGGACGGAGATCGTCGGGAGCTGTTTTTT.

The gene calls are TRBV7-6 and TRBJ2-3, with 10 nucleotides matching TRBD2. The CDR3 sequence is 17 residues long. Germline V gene lookup returns CDR1 SGHVS and CDR2 FNYEAQ. The trim removed 2 bases at V and 5 bases at J, leaving 10 bases unmatched. The CDR3 sequence: CASSLLPSGSHGDTQYF. The CDR3, as DNA: TGTGCCAGCAGCTTATTACCTAGCGGGAGTCATGGAGATACGCAGTATTTT.

V and J are TRBV5-1 and TRBJ1-1; TRBD1 matches 7 bases. This CDR3 has 15 amino acids. The junction had 8 bases not matched to a gene; V was cut back by 5 bases and J by 1 base. The germline V gene has CDR1 SGHRS and CDR2 YFSETQ. The CDR3 reads CASRAPGQPNTEAFF. In DNA, the CDR3 is TGCGCCAGCAGAGCCCCGGGACAGCCGAACACTGAAGCTTTCTTT.

The gene calls are TRBV24-1 and TRBJ1-5; TRBD1 agrees at 7 bases. Germline CDR1 is KGHDR and CDR2 is SFDVKD. The CDR3 contains 17 residues. The junction had 6 bases not matched to a gene; V was cut back by 2 bases and J by 0 bases. CDR3 nucleotide sequence: TGTGCCACCAGTGATTCAGGGACAGCCCATAGCAATCAGCCCCAGCATTTT. Translated, it gives CATSDSGTAHSNQPQHF.

The V gene is TRBV5-4, the J gene TRBJ2-1, with 8 bases fitting TRBD2. The length of the CDR3 is 14 residues. Germline values: CDR1 SGHNT, CDR2 YYREEE (reference sequence). V lost 7 bases, J lost 12 bases, and 15 bases stayed unmatched. CDR3 in amino acids: CASGAGPIAGLQFF. The CDR3 DNA reads TGTGCCAGCGGGGCAGGTCCCATAGCGGGATTGCAGTTCTTC.

The chain combines TRBV6-5 with TRBJ1-5; 10 bases are shared with TRBD1. The CDR3 runs to 15 residues. V dropped 8 bases and J dropped 3; count of bases not matched to a gene: 7. CDR1 is MNHEY and CDR2 is SVGAGI in the germline V gene. CDR3 region: CASSRGTGDNQPQHF. The CDR3 coding sequence is TGTGCCAGCTCCAGAGGGACAGGGGACAATCAGCCCCAGCATTTT.

The chain couples TRBV24-1 to TRBJ2-1; TRBD2 might be the D (7 bases). CDR1 is KGHDR and CDR2 is SFDVKD in the germline V gene. V was cut by 1 base and J by 7 bases, with 13 bases left in between. The CDR3 contains 15 residues. DNA for the CDR3: TGTGCCACCAGTGATTTTTCTGCGGGGGCGAATGAGCAGTTCTTC. Its protein is CATSDFSAGANEQFF.

This clonotype appeared a few times. This chain joins TRBV20-1 and TRBJ2-3; either TRBD1 or TRBD2 may supply D (5 bases each). The V end lost 2 bases, the J end lost 0 bases, and 12 bases lay between the germline ends. Germline V gene lookup returns CDR1 DFQATT and CDR2 SNEGSKA (reference sequence). This CDR3 has 15 residues. The CDR3 DNA reads as TGCAGTGCTAGACGGGACCAGAAGAGCACAGATACGCAGTATTTT. It codes for CSARRDQKSTDTQYF.

The chain recombines TRBV27 with TRBJ1-1, with D perhaps TRBD1 (5 bases). The V gene's germline CDR1 is MNHEY and CDR2 SMNVEV (reference sequence). This CDR3 spans 11 amino acids. Trimming removed 7 bases at V and 5 bases at J, with 8 bases between. Here the CDR3 DNA reads TGTGCCAGCACCTGGGGGACTGAAGCTTTCTTT. Residues: CASTWGTEAFF.

The chain couples TRBV11-2 to TRBJ2-7; D not resolved. The CDR3 runs to 11 residues. V was shortened by 7 bases and J by 4 bases, with 8 bases between the two germline ends. Looked up from germline, CDR1 is SGHAT and CDR2 is FQNNGV. CDR3 sequence reads: CASTFGYEQYF. For the CDR3, the DNA is TGTGCCAGCACCTTCGGTTACGAGCAGTACTTC.

This chain's CDR3 is CASSLRASGTGELFF. The CDR3 nucleotides are TGTGCCAGCAGCTTAAGGGCTAGCGGCACCGGGGAGCTGTTTTTT. The rearrangement joins TRBV7-2 to TRBJ2-2; TRBD2 aligns across 7 bases. Germline CDR1 and CDR2: SGHTA and FQGNSA. There are 15 residues in the CDR3. V dropped 2 bases and J dropped 4; count of bases not matched to a gene: 4.